This TCR beta chain was documented in a study of Ad26.COV2.S vaccination and SARS-CoV-2 variants (dated by TCRdb to about 2021). About the full investigation: Vaccine-arm donors were drawn from COV1001, a multicentre, randomized, double-blind, placebo-controlled phase I-IIa trial of Ad26.COV2.S in healthy adults. Dosing of Ad26.COV2.S was intramuscular, at either 5x10^10 or 1x10^11 viral particles, delivered as one shot or as two shots spaced 56 days apart. The specificity and breadth of SARS-CoV-2-reactive T cell receptors after Ad26.COV2.S vaccination were assessed by TCRbeta repertoire sequencing. A total of 32 samples were included in the TCR-sequenced set, comprising roughly 19 Ad26.COV2.S vaccine recipients, 5 placebo recipients and 8 SARS-CoV-2 convalescent individuals. Trial participants were randomized into five groups of five, in which low-dose or high-dose Ad26.COV2.S was given once or twice, or placebo was given on both occasions. Investigators remained blinded to trial group allocation during experiments and outcome assessment.

V is shortened by 6 bases, J by 4 bases, and the region joining them spans 21 bases. Taken from cysteine to phenylalanine, the CDR3 has 16 residues. Only CDR3 DNA is held: 48 bases, read in frame from base 1. Looking up the germline V gene yields CDR1 SGHDN and CDR2 FVKESK. The full study reports these points: Spike-specific TCR breadth was higher in Ad26.COV2.S recipients than in placebo recipients (P = 0.0014). The study lacked the statistical power to compare responses across vaccine doses or regimens. Vaccine and placebo recipients had comparable non-spike TCR breadth, which fits with the vaccine containing only spike. Substantial breadth of spike-specific CD8+ and CD4+ T cell responses was reported after vaccination. It was noted by the authors that total T cell responses may have been underestimated by the TCR breadth and depth analyses.

The immunoSEQ Assay was used to sequence TCRbeta CDR3 regions. After extraction, genomic DNA underwent amplification by bias-controlled multiplex PCR, followed by high-throughput sequencing. In the original analysis: To quantify the absolute abundance of every unique TCRbeta CDR3 region, sequences were collapsed and filtered. T cell fraction was estimated by normalizing TCRbeta template counts to usable DNA, which was measured by amplifying reference genes present in all nucleated cells. Repertoire TCRs were annotated as SARS-CoV-2-specific by exact matching of V gene, CDR3 amino acid sequence and J gene to a known reactive TCR set. The reference SARS-CoV-2 TCR set was derived from MIRA and filtered for enrichment in COVID-19-positive ImmuneCODE repertoires, a step that removed public or cross-reactive TCRs. Using the MIRA antigens, annotated TCRs were further analysed by specific ORF or by position within an ORF. Breadth was defined as annotated unique rearrangements over total unique productive rearrangements; depth was the summed frequency of those rearrangements. TCR breadth was compared between groups using two-sided Wilcoxon rank-sum tests. TCRdb stores this immuneACCESS table with in-frame sequences only. Part of the clones is absent; in the studies checked, under half of the shortfall reflects unresolved V genes, and no reason is known for the rest. V and J calls and clone size are given by that table; D and trimming were obtained from the DNA. The sample includes hundreds of thousands of clones, with approximately 88% observed a single time. Clones ranked in the top ten supply around 1.5% of the sample.

The sample's treatment or condition label, in plain terms: 19 received Ad26.COV2.S at low or high dose, single or two shots; about 5 received placebo; per-sample allocation not given. Repertoires of vaccine and placebo recipients were sequenced from samples collected on day 63 after the first injection. In Cohort 1b, around 23 adults aged 18-55 years were enrolled at a single site in Boston, USA, between 29 July and 7 August 2020. Ad26.COV2.S was a replication-incompetent adenovirus type 26 vector that expressed a prefusion-stabilized SARS-CoV-2 spike protein derived from the original Wuhan strain. With regard to this clone: The antigen it recognizes is unknown. Per-base qualities were not stored, and no clone one base away is much larger.

This sequence originates from a person aged 18-65 years who received the Ad26.COV2.S COVID-19 vaccine or a placebo. The rearranged chain carries TRBV14 and TRBJ1-2, with the D segment identity uncertain. The material was peripheral blood, obtained in a trial of Ad26.COV2.S vaccine versus placebo. The sequence in DNA is TGTGCCAGCAGTTCAAGAGGCCAGGCAGCCTCCTATGGCTACACCTTC. The encoded protein is CASSSRGQAASYGYTF.